Sequencing of this TCR beta chain was carried out in a study of T-cell memory formation after mild COVID-19. General study results and limits: Clones that contracted from day 15 to 85 had balanced CD4/CD8; later expanders were CD4+ biased. The main location of contracting CD4+ clones was CM and EM, and that of contracting CD8+ clones was EMRA.

A note on this clonotype: Antigen: not known.

With 0 bases clipped from V and 4 bases from J, the junction kept 7 bases outside the gene matches. Germline V gene data show CDR1 as DFQATT and CDR2 as SNEGSKA (reference sequence). The CDR3 contains 16 residues. TCRdb fed the 5' RACE reads into MiXCR, producing one record per CDR3 protein. The sample yields 84,000 or so distinct CDR3 sequences, roughly 14% seen once. The source of this sequence is an adult woman who had mild COVID-19 (a few samples of this study predate the infection). Cell type and time point are not known. The V and J genes are TRBV20-1 and TRBJ2-3, with 10 bases matching TRBD2. The specimen sequenced was PBMCs or a T cell subset sorted from them (not recorded which). The CDR3: CSARDDLAGESDTQYF. In nucleotides, the CDR3 is TGCAGTGCTAGAGATGATCTAGCGGGAGAGTCAGATACGCAGTATTTT.